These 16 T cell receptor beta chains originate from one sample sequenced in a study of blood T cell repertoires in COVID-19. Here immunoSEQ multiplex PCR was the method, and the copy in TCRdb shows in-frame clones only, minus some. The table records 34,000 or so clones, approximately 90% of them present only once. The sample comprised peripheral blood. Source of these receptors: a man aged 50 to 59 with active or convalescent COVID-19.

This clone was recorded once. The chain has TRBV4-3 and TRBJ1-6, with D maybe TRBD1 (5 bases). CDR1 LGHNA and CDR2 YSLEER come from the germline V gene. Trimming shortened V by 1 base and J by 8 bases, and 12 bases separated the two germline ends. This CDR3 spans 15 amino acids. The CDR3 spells CASSQGQGSYSPLHF. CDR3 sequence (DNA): TGCGCCAGCAGCCAAGGGCAGGGCTCCTATTCACCCCTCCACTTT.

The CDR3: CASTLGLAGVYEQYF. CDR3 nucleotides: TGTGCCAGCACCCTCGGACTAGCGGGAGTCTACGAGCAGTACTTC. The chain combines TRBV7-2 with TRBJ2-7; 13 nucleotides match TRBD2. CDR1 and CDR2 from the germline V gene are SGHTA and FQGNSA. The CDR3 has 15 residues. The V and J ends lost 7 bases and 3 bases, in that order; junction bases with no gene match: 6.

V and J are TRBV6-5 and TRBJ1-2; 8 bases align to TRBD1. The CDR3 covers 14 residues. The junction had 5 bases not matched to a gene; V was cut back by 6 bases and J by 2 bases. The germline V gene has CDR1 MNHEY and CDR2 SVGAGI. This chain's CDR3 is CASRRTGLNYGYTF. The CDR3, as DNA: TGTGCCAGCAGGAGGACAGGGTTAAACTATGGCTACACCTTC.

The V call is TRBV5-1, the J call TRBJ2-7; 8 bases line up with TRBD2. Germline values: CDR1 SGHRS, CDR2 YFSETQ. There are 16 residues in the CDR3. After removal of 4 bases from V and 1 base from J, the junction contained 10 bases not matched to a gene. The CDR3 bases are TGCGCCAGCAGCACCGCCGATAGCGGGATTTCCTACGAGCAGTACTTC. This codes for CASSTADSGISYEQYF.

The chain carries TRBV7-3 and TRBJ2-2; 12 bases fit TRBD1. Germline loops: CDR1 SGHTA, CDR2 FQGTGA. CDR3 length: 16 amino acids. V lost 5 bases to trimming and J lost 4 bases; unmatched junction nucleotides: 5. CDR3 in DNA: TGTGCCAGCAGCGCGGGACAGGGGGCAATCACCGGGGAGCTGTTTTTT. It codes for CASSAGQGAITGELFF. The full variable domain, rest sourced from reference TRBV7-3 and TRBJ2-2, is GAGVSQTPSNKVTEKGKYVELRCDPISGHTALYWYRQSLGQGPEFLIYFQGTGAADDSGLPNDRFFAVRPEGSVSTLKIQRTERGDSAVYLCASSAGQGAITGELFFGEGSRLTVL.

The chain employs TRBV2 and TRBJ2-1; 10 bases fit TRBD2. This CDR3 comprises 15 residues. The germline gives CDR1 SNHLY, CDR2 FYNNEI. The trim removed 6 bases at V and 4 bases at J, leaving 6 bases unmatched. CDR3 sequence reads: CASSVASGSYNEQFF. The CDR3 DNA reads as TGTGCCAGCAGCGTGGCTAGCGGGAGTTACAATGAGCAGTTCTTC. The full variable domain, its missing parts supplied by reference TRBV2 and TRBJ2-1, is EPEVTQTPSHQVTQMGQEVILRCVPISNHLYFYWYRQILGQKVEFLVSFYNNEISEKSEIFDDQFSVERPDGSNFTLKIRSTKLEDSAMYFCASSVASGSYNEQFFGPGTRLTVL.

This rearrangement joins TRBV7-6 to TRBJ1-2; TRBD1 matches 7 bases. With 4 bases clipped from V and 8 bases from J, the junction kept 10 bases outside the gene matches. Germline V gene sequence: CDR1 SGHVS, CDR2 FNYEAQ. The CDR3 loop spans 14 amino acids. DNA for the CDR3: TGTGCCAGCAGCTCCGACAGGGTTTCGTCCGGCTACACCTTC. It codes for CASSSDRVSSGYTF.

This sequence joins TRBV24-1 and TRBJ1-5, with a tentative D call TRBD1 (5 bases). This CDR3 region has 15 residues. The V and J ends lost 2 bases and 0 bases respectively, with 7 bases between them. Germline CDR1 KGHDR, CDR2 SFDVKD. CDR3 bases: TGTGCCACCAGTGATTCTAGGGGTAGCAATCAGCCCCAGCATTTT. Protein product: CATSDSRGSNQPQHF.

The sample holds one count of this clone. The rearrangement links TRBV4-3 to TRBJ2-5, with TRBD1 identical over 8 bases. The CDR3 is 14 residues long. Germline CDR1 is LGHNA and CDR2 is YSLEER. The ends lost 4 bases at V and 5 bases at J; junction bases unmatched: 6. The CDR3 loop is CASSPRGHGETQYF. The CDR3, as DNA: TGCGCCAGCAGCCCCAGGGGGCATGGGGAGACCCAGTACTTC.

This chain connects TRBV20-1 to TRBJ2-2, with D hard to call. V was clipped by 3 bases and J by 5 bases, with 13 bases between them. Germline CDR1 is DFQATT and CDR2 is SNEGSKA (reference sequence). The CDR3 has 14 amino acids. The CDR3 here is CSASIGRRTGELFF. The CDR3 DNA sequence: TGCAGTGCTAGTATCGGCAGGCGAACCGGGGAGCTGTTTTTT.

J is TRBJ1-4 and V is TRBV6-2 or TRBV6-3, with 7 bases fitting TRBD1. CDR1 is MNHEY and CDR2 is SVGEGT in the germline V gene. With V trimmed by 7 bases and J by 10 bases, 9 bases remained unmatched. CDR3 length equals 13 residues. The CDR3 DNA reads TGTGCCAGCAACCCAGGGACAGTCGGAAAACTGTTTTTT. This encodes CASNPGTVGKLFF.

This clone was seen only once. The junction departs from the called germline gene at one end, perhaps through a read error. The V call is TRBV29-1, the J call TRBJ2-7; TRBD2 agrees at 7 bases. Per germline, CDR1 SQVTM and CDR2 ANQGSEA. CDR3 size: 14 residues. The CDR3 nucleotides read TGCAGCATTGAGGTTCCTAGCGGTTCATACGAGCAGTACTTC. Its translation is CSIEVPSGSYEQYF.

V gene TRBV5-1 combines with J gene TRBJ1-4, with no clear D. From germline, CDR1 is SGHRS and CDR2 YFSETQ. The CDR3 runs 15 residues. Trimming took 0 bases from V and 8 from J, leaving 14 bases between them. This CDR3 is CASSLAWRDSEKLFF. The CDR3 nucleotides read TGCGCCAGCAGCTTGGCATGGCGAGACTCGGAAAAACTGTTTTTT.

CDR3 amino acids: CASSRMTGTSGNTIYF. Written as DNA, the CDR3 is TGTGCCAGCTCACGAATGACGGGTACGTCTGGAAACACCATATATTTT. The chain combines TRBV18 with TRBJ1-3; unclear D gene. The CDR3 sequence is 16 residues long. Trimming cost V 4 bases and J 1 base, with 14 bases left between them. CDR1 is KGHSH, CDR2 LQKENI, per germline.

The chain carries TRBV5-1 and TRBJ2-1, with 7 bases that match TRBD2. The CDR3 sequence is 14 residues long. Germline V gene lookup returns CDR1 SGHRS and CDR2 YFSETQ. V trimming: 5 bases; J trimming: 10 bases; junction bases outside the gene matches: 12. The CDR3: CASRSTSARYEQFF. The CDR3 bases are TGCGCCAGCAGGTCTACTAGCGCGAGGTACGAGCAGTTCTTC.

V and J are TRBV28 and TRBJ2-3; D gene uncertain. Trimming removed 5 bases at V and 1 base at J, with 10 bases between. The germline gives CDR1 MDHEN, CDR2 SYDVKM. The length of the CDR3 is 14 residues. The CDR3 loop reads CASSNGMGTDTQYF. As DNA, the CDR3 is TGTGCCAGCAGTAACGGTATGGGCACAGATACGCAGTATTTT.